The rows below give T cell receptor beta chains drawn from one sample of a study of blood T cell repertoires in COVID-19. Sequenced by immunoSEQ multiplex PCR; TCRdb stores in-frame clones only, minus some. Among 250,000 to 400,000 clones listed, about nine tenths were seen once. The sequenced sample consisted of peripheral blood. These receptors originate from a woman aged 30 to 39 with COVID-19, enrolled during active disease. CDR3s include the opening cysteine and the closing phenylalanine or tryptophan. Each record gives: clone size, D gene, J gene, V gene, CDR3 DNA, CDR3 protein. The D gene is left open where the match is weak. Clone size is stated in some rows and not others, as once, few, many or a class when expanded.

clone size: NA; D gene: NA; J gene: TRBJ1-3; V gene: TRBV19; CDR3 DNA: TGTGCCAGTAGAACGGGGATTTCTGGAAACACCATATATTTT; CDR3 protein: CASRTGISGNTIYF
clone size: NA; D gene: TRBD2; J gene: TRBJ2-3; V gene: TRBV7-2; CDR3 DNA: TGTGCCAGCAGCTTAGTCCTAGCGGGGGGTCGTCACACAGATACGCAGTATTTT; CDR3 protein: CASSLVLAGGRHTDTQYF
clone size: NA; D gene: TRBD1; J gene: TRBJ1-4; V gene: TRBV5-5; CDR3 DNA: TGTGCCAGCAGCTGGGCGACAGGGGGAAATGAAAAACTGTTTTTT; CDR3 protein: CASSWATGGNEKLFF
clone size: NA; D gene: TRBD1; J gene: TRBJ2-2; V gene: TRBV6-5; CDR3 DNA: TGTGCCAGCACTCGGGACAGGGCGGGCACCGGGGAGCTGTTTTTT; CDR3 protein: CASTRDRAGTGELFF
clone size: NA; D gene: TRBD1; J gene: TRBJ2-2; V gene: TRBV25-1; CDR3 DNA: TGTGCCAGCAGAGATGGACAGGGGCGATCCGGGGAGCTGTTTTTT; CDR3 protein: CASRDGQGRSGELFF
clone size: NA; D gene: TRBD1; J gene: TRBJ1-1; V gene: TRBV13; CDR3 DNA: TGTGCCAGCAGCTTTCGGACAGGGCTCACTGAAGCTTTCTTT; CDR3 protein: CASSFRTGLTEAFF
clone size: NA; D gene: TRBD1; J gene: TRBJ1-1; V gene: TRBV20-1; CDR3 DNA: TGCAGTGCTAGTTCCGGGACAGGGGGAGATGAAGCTTTCTTT; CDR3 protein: CSASSGTGGDEAFF
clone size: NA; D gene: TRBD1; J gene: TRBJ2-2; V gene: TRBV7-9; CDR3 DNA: TGTGCCAGCAGCTCCCCCGGGACAGGATACAACACCGGGGAGCTGTTTTTT; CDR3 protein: CASSSPGTGYNTGELFF
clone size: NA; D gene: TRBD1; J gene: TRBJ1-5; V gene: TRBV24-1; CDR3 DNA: TGTGCCACCGCGACTCCCCTGGGACAGGGGGCTTGGGGCAATCAGCCCCAGCATTTT; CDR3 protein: CATATPLGQGAWGNQPQHF
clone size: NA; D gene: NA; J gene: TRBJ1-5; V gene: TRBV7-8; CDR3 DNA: TGTGCCAGCAGCTTAGGTCGGGATCAGCCCCAGCATTTT; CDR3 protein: CASSLGRDQPQHF
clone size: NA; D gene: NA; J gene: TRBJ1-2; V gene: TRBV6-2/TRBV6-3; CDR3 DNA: TGTGCCAGCAGTGCTCAGGGGCTGAAGGGCTACACCTTC; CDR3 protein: CASSAQGLKGYTF
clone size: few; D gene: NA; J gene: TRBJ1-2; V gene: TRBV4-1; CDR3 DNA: TGCGCCAGCAGCCAAGCGACAGCCGGTAGGGGCTACACCTTC; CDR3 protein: CASSQATAGRGYTF
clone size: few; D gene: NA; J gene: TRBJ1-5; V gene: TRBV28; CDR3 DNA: TGTGCCAGCACCCCTGGGAGACGGAAGCATAGCAATCAGCCCCAGCATTTT; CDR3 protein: CASTPGRRKHSNQPQHF
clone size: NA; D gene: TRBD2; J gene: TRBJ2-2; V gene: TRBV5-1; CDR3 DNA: TGCGCCAGCACCCCCGGACTAGCGGGGGGGGGCAACACCGGGGAGCTGTTTTTT; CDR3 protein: CASTPGLAGGGNTGELFF
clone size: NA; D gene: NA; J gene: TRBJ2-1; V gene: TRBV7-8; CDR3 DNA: TGTGCCAGCAGCAGACGGCGCGGGGCAGTCGCTGAGCAGTTCTTC; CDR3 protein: CASSRRRGAVAEQFF
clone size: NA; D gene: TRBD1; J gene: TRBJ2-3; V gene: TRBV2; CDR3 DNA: TGTGCCAGCAGTGGGACGGGACAGGGGTCAACAGATACGCAGTATTTT; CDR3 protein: CASSGTGQGSTDTQYF
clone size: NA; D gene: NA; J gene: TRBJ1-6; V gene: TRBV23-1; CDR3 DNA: TGCGCCAGCAGTCACCGAGGGGGGACTAAAGAGATGCCGTCTAATTCACCCCTCCACTTT; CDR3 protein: CASSHRGGTKEMPSNSPLHF
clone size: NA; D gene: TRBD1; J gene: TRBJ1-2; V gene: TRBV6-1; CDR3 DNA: TGTGCCAGCAGTGAGCAGGGGGCCGCCTATGGCTACACCTTC; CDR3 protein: CASSEQGAAYGYTF